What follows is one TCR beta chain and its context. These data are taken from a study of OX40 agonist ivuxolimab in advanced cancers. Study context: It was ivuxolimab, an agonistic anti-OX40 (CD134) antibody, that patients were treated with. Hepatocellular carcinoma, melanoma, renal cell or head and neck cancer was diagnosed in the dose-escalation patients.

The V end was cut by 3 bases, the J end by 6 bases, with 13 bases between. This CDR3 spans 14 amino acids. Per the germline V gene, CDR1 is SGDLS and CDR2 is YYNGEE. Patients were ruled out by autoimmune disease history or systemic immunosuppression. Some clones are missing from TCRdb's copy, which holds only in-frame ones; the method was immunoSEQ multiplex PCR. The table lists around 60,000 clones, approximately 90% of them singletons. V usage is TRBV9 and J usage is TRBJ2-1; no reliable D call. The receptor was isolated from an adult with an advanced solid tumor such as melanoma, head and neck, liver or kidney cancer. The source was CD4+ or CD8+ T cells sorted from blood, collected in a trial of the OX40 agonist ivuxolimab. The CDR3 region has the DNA TGTGCCAGCAGCGCGTCGGAGTCTTTCAATGAGCAGTTCTTC. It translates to CASSASESFNEQFF. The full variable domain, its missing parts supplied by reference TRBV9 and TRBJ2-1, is DSGVTQTPKHLITATGQRVTLRCSPRSGDLSVYWYQQSLDQGLQFLIQYYNGEERAKGNILERFSAQQFPDLHSELNLSSLELGDSALYFCASSASESFNEQFFGPGTRLTVL.